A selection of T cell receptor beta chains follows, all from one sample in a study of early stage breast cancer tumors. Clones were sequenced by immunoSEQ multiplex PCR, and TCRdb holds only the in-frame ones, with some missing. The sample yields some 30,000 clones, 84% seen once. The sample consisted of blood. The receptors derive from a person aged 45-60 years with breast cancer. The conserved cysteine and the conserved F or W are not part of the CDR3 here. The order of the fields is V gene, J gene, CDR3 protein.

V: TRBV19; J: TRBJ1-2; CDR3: ASSIPPRQVPYGYT
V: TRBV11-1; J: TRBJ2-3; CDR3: ASSSGTSGTDTQY
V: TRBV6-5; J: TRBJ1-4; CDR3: ASSSTGEGEKLF
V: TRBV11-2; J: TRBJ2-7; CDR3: ASSSKISGGAYEQY
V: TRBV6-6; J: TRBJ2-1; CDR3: ASNKQEPVNEQF
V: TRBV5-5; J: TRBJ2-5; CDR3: ASSWGGDYQETQY
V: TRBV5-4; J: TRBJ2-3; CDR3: ASSPGPGQYTDTQY
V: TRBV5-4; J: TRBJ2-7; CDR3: ASSGGQVYEQY
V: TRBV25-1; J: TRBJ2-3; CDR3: ASRRTLLTDTQY
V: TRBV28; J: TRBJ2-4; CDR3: ASSLGGQLNIQY
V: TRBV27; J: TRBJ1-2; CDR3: ASSLMAQDGNYGYT
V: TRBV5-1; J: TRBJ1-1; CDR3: ASSGINDAEAF
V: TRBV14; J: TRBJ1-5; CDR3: ASSQYRGQPQH
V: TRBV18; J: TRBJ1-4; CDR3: ASSVGTGKGGEKLF